What follows is one TCR beta chain and its context. Data came from immunoSEQ multiplex PCR; TCRdb stores just in-frame clones and leaves some out. Of 280,000 or so clones listed, roughly 85% are singletons. This specimen belongs to a study of blood T cell repertoires in COVID-19. Germline lookup yields CDR1 MNHEY and CDR2 SVGAGI. The V end was cut by 7 bases, the J end by 1 base, with 11 bases between. The CDR3 is 13 residues long. The sequenced sample was PBMCs or T cells enriched from blood (not recorded which). This sequence joins TRBV6-5 and TRBJ2-7; tentative D call: TRBD1 (6 bases). The clonotype originates from a woman aged 45-65 years who had recovered from COVID-19. The CDR3 protein is CASTRGPSYEQYF. The CDR3 bases are TGTGCCAGCACCAGGGGACCGTCCTACGAGCAGTACTTC.